The clone carrying this T cell receptor (beta chain) was found a few times. Its antigen is currently unknown. This entry comes from a study of T cell repertoires in cytomegalovirus infection. This CDR3 has 15 residues. CDR1 SGHTA and CDR2 FQGNSA come from the germline V gene. The ends were cut back, 4 bases at V and 4 bases at J, with 17 bases in the middle. Using its own MiXCR run on the reads, TCRdb lists one record per CDR3 protein. The data show hundreds of thousands of distinct CDR3 sequences, with roughly a third seen just once and approximately 18% held by the top ten. Sequences were derived from cultured PBMCs, sampled from culture after CMV antigen stimulation. The V and J genes are TRBV7-2 and TRBJ2-7; D perhaps matches TRBD2 (6 bases). This TCR was recovered from a human donor in good health (CMV status not recorded). Some clones in this sample may be carry-over from other donors' samples. The CDR3 spells CASSSLGSGGYEQYF. The CDR3, as DNA: TGTGCCAGCAGCTCCTTGGGTAGCGGAGGTTACGAGCAGTACTTC.